This T cell receptor (beta chain) was documented in a study of T-cell reconstitution after alpha-beta-depleted transplantation in children (dated by TCRdb to between 2015 and 2016). Study-level background: Using TCR repertoire profiling, the study followed T-cell immune reconstitution in a quantitative way in children after TCRalphabeta/CD19-depleted allogeneic hematopoietic cell transplantation.

The treatment or condition label on this specimen signifies: allogeneic hematopoietic cell transplantation with graft depleted of TCRalphabeta T cells and CD19 B cells. TCRalphabeta/CD19-depleted allogeneic hematopoietic cell grafts were given to the transplant recipients, all of whom were children. What the research found in general, with its limitations: The frequencies of hyperexpanded clones fell over the following months, and after one year, T-cell counts and TCRbeta diversity were mostly attributed to newly produced T cells. Apparently early alphabetaT-cell count recovery about two months after transplant reportedly relied on only several hundred rapidly expanded clones derived from non-depleted graft cells. In some patients, the high TCRbeta diversity seen at day 60 was put down to recipient T cells and intrathymic progenitors that had survived conditioning.

Receptor amplification or capture employed PCR. Sequencing instrument: Illumina HiSeq 2500. Molecular barcoding was employed in the preparation of TCR libraries, with unique molecular identifiers being used to normalize TCRbeta repertoire quantification. TCRdb redid the processing of the public reads, applying fastp at Q25 and MiXCR, and retained in-frame beta chains. One record per CDR3 amino acid sequence lists the most common genes and DNA. Counted in this sample were about 300,000 distinct CDR3 sequences; 6% to 10% of them appeared once. Approximately 9.6% of the sample comes from the top ten. Trimming costs V 0 bases and J 0 bases, and their ends lie 11 bases apart. From its cysteine to its phenylalanine, the CDR3 spans 16 amino acids. Only the CDR3 part of the read is kept: 48 bases, read in frame from the first base. In the germline V gene, CDR1 corresponds to MDHEN and CDR2 to SYDVKM. This clonotype has ten or more counts. The antigen this receptor binds is unknown. Base qualities are not at hand, and no much larger clone is one base apart.

The V and J genes are TRBV28 and TRBJ2-5; tentative D gene TRBD1, with 6 bases matching. The sequenced sample was peripheral blood, obtained 360 days after TCRalphabeta/CD19-depleted stem cell transplant. This TCR was recovered from a female patient aged 2-9 years who had a stem cell transplant for Fanconi anemia, so the T cells may come from the graft donor. The CDR3 in this case is CASSLWGAGDQETQYF. The DNA sequence is TGTGCCAGCAGTTTATGGGGGGCTGGGGACCAAGAGACCCAGTACTTC.